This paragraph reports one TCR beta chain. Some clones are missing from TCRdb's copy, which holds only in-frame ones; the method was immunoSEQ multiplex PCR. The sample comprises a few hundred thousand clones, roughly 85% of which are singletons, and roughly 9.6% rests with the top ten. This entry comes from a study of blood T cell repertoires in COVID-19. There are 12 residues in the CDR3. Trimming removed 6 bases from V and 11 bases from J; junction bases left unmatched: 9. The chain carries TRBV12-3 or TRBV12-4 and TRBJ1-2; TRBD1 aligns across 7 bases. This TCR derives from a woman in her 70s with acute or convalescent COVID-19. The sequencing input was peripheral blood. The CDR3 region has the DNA TGTGCCAGCAGCAGACTACCAGGGGGTTACACCTTC. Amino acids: CASSRLPGGYTF.